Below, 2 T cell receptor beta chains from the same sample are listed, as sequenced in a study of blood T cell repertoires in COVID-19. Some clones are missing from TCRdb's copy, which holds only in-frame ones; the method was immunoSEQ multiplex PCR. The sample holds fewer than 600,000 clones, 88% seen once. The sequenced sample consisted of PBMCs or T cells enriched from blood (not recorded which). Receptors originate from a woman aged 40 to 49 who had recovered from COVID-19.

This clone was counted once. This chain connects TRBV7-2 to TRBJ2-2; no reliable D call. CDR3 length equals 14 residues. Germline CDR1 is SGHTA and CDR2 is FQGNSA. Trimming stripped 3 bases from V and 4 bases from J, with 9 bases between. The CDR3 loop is CASSFGGATGELFF. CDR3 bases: TGTGCCAGCAGCTTTGGCGGAGCCACCGGGGAGCTGTTTTTT.

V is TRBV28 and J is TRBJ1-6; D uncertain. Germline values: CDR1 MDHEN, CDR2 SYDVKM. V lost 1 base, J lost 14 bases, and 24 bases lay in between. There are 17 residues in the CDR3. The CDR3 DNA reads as TGTGCCAGCAGTTTATTGGGCCCCCCAGGACCGACTAGGGCCCTCCACTTT. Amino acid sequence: CASSLLGPPGPTRALHF. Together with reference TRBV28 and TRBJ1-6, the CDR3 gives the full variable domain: DVKVTQSSRYLVKRTGEKVFLECVQDMDHENMFWYRQDPGLGLRLIYFSYDVKMKEKGDIPEGYSVSREKKERFSLILESASTNQTSMYLCASSLLGPPGPTRALHFGNGTRLTVT.